This TCR beta chain emerged from a study of blood T cells in healthy people across ages. For the second PCR, which ran for roughly 7 to 11 cycles, a sample-barcoded 5' primer and a J-beta primer mix were used. TCRdb passed the 5' RACE reads through MiXCR, listing each CDR3 protein once. The sample holds about 800,000 distinct CDR3 sequences; roughly 25% are singletons and the top ten take around 3.6%. The individuals who served as donors were healthy Caucasians living in Russia, aged about 6 to 100. The same data also contributed to another study, on T cells of mothers and their children. As that report states: Material was donated by three healthy Caucasian mothers and their six children.

This receptor was identified in a boy aged 5-17 years in good health. Sequencing was performed on blood.

The CDR3 here is CSATTYRMDEQFF. The CDR3 DNA reads TGCAGTGCAACCACCTACAGGATGGATGAGCAGTTCTTC. The V call is TRBV20-1, the J call TRBJ2-7, with D maybe TRBD1 (5 bases). The end of the DNA is better explained by TRBJ2-1, so the J call may be wrong. The CDR3 contains 13 residues. CDR1 and CDR2 from the germline V gene are DFQATT and SNEGSKA (reference sequence).